The text below deals with one T cell receptor beta chain. Followed over time, Seattle patients had been enrolled while infection was active. Study processing details: Researchers report that nucleated cell counts were estimated from reference gene primer amplification. Data came from immunoSEQ multiplex PCR; TCRdb stores just in-frame clones and leaves some out. From that table come the V and J calls and clone size; the DNA was used to work out D and trimming. Of about 530,000 clones in the sample, about 89% were seen once. The source of the sample is a study of blood T cell repertoires in COVID-19. On the study more broadly: There were acute and convalescent COVID-19 samples, and they came from the United States, Italy and Spain. The cDNA or gDNA used as material had been derived from T cells, B-cell-depleted T cells, or PBMCs.

The CDR3 has 13 amino acids. With 6 bases clipped from V and 14 bases from J, the junction kept 14 bases outside the gene matches. This clonotype originated in a woman between 45 and 65 years old with COVID-19, enrolled during active disease. Sequencing was carried out using peripheral blood. V gene TRBV12-3 or TRBV12-4 combines with J gene TRBJ2-3; TRBD1 matches at 7 bases. The CDR3 spells CASSGQVGTSPYF. The CDR3 DNA sequence: TGTGCCAGCAGCGGACAGGTTGGGACCTCGCCGTATTTT.